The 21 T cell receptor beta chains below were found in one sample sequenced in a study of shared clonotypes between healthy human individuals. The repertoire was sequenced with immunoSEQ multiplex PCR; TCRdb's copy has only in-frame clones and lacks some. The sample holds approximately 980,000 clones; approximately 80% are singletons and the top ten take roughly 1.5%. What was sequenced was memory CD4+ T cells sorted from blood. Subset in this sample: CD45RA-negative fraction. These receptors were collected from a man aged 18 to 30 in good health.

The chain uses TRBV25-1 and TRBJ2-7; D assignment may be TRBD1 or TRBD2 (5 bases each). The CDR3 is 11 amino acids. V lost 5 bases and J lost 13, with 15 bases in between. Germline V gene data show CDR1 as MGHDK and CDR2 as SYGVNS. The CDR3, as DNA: TGTGCCAGCAGTCTCGGGTGGGGGAGCTACTTC. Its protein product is CASSLGWGSYF.

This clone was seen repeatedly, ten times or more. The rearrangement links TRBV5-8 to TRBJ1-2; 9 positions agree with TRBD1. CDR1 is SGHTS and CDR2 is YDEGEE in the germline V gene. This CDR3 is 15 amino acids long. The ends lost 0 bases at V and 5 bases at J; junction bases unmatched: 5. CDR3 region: CASSLALDRGYGYTF. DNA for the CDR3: TGTGCCAGCAGCTTGGCCCTGGACAGGGGATATGGCTACACCTTC.

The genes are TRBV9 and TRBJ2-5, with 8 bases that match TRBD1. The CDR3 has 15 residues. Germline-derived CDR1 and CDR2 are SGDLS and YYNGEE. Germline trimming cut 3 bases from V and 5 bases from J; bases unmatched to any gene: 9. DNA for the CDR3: TGTGCCAGCAGCGCTTTTGACAGGGGTAGCGAGACCCAGTACTTC. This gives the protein CASSAFDRGSETQYF.

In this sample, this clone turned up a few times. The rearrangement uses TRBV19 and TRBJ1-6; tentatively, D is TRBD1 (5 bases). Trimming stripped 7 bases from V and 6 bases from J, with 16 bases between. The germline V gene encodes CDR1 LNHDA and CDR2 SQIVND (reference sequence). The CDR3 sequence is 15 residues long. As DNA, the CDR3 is TGTGCCAGTAACTTTCCCTCGCAGGGTAATTCACCCCTCCACTTT. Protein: CASNFPSQGNSPLHF.

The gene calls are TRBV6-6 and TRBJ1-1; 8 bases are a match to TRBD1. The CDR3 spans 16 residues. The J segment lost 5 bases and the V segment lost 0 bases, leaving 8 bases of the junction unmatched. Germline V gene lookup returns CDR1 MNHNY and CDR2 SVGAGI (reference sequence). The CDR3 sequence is CASSYSSRGRGTEAFF. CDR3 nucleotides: TGTGCCAGCAGTTACTCGTCCAGGGGGCGGGGGACTGAAGCTTTCTTT.

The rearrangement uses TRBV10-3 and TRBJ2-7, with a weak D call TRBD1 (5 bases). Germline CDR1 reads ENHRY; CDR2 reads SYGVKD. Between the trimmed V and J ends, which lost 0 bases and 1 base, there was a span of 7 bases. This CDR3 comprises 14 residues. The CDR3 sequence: CAISESQDSYEQYF. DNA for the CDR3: TGTGCCATCAGTGAGTCACAGGATTCCTACGAGCAGTACTTC.

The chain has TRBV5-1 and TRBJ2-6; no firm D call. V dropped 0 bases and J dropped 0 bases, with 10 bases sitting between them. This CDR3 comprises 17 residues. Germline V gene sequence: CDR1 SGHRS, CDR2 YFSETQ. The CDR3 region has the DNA TGCGCCAGCAGCTTGGCGACACTGAACTCTGGGGCCAACGTCCTGACTTTC. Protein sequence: CASSLATLNSGANVLTF.

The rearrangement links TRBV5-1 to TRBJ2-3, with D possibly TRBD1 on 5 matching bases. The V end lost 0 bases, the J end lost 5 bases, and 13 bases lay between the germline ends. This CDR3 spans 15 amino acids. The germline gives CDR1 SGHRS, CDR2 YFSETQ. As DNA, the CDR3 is TGCGCCAGCAGCTTGGACGCAGGGCGTATAGATACGCAGTATTTT. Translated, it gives CASSLDAGRIDTQYF.

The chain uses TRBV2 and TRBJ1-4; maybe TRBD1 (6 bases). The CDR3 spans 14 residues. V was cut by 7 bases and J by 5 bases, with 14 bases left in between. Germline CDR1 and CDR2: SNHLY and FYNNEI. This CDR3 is CASKSWGTNEKLFF. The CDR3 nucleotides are TGTGCCAGCAAGTCTTGGGGGACAAATGAAAAACTGTTTTTT.

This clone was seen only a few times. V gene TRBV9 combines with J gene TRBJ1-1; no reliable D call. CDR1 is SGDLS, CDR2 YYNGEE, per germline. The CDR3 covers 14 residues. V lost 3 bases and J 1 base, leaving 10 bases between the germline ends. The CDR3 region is CASSARSANTEAFF. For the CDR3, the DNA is TGTGCCAGCAGCGCGAGATCCGCGAACACTGAAGCTTTCTTT.

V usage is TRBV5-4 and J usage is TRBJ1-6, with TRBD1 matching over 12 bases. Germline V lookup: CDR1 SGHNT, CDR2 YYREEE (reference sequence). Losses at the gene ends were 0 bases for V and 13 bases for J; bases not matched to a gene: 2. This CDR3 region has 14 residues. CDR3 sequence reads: CASSLEGQGAPLHF. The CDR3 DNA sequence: TGTGCCAGCAGCTTGGAGGGACAGGGGGCTCCCCTCCACTTT.

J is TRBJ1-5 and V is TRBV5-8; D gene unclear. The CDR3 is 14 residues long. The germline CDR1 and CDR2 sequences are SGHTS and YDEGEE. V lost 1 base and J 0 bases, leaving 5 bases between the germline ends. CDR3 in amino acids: CASSLFHSNQPQHF. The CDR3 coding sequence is TGTGCCAGCAGCTTGTTTCATAGCAATCAGCCCCAGCATTTT.

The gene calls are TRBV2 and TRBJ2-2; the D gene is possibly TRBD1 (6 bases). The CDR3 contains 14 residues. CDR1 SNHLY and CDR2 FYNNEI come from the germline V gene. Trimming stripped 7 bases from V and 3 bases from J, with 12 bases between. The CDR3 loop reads CASKRQDHTGELFF. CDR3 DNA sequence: TGTGCCAGCAAAAGACAGGATCACACCGGGGAGCTGTTTTTT.

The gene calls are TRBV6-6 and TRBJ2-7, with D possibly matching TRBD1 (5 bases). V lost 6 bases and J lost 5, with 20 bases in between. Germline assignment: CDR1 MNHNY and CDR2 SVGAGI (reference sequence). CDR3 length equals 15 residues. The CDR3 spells CASSPSLDNYDEQYF. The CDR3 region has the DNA TGTGCCAGCAGCCCGAGTTTGGACAACTACGACGAGCAGTACTTC.

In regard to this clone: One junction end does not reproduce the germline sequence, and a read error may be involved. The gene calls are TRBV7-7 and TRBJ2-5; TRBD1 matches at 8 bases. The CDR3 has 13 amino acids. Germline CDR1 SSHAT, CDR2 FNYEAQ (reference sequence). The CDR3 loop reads CASSRTGPETQYF. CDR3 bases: TGTGCTAGCAGCAGGACAGGGCCGGAGACCCAGTACTTC.

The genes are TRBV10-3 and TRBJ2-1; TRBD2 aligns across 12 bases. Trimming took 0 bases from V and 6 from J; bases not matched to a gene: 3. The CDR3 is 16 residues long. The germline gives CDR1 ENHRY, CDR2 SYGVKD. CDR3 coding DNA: TGTGCCATCAGTGAGTCAAGGACTAGCGGGGCCAATGAGCAGTTCTTC. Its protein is CAISESRTSGANEQFF.

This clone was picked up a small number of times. The CDR3 nucleotides read TGTGCCAGCAGCTTCGGTGGGCTTAGCGGAGGCTACACCTTC. This sequence encodes CASSFGGLSGGYTF. The chain joins TRBV7-9 to TRBJ1-2; D is undetermined. CDR3 length: 14 residues. The V gene's germline CDR1 is SEHNR and CDR2 FQNEAQ (reference sequence). V was clipped by 3 bases and J by 8 bases, with 16 bases between them.

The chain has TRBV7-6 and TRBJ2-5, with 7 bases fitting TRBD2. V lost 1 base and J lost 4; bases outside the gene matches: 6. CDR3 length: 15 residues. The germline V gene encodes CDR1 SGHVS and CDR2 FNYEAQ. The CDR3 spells CASSLGGTKRETQYF. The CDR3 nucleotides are TGTGCCAGCAGCTTAGGTGGGACTAAACGAGAGACCCAGTACTTC.

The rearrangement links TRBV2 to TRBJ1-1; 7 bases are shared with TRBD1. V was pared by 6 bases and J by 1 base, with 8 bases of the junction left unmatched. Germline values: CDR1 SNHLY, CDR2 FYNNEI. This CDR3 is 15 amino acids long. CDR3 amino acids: CASRASQGSNTEAFF. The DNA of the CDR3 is TGTGCCAGCAGAGCTTCACAGGGGTCGAACACTGAAGCTTTCTTT.

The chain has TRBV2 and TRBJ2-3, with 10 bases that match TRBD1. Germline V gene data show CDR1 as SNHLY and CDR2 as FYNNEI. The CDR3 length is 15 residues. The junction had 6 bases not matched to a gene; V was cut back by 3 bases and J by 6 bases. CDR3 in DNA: TGTGCCAGCAGTGAGGAGGGACAGGGGCGGGATACGCAGTATTTT. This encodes CASSEEGQGRDTQYF.

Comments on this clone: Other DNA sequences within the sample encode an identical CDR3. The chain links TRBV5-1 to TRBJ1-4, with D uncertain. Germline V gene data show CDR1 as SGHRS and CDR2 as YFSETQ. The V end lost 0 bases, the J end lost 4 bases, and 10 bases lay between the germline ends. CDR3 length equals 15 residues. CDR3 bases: TGCGCCAGCAGCTTGGCCGGCAGCAGTAATGAAAAACTGTTTTTT. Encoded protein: CASSLAGSSNEKLFF. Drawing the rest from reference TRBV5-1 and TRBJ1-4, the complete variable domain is KAGVTQTPRYLIKTRGQQVTLSCSPISGHRSVSWYQQTPGQGLQFLFEYFSETQRNKGNFPGRFSGRQFSNSRSEMNVSTLELGDSALYLCASSLAGSSNEKLFFGSGTQLSVL.